This T cell receptor (beta chain) was captured in a study of cytomegalovirus exposure and HLA in healthy donors. The PCR had 60 Vbeta and 13 Jbeta primers. Original data processing: There were some 87 million unique TCR beta chains by a later count, and around 10 million of them were shared. Produced via immunoSEQ multiplex PCR; TCRdb's table is partial and in-frame only. V and J calls plus clone size are reproduced from that table; the DNA served to infer D and trimming. In total, the table holds approximately 43,000 clones. Turning to this clone: Its antigen is still unknown.

Study-wide findings and caveats: The study carried out a later analysis of TCR beta sequences. It associated 15,000 to 20,000 of them with specific HLA alleles at a false discovery rate of 0.05.

Sequenced sample: PBMCs. This TCR derives from a woman aged 30 to 39 in good health and CMV-seronegative.

The CDR3 DNA sequence: TGTGCCAGCAGTTACGAACCCCTGAGCTCCTACAATGAGCAGTTCTTC. Translation gives CASSYEPLSSYNEQFF. V and J are TRBV6-5 and TRBJ2-1; no clear D. Per the germline V gene, CDR1 is MNHEY and CDR2 is SVGAGI. Trimming shortened V by 2 bases and J by 0 bases, and 11 bases separated the two germline ends. The CDR3 has 16 amino acids.